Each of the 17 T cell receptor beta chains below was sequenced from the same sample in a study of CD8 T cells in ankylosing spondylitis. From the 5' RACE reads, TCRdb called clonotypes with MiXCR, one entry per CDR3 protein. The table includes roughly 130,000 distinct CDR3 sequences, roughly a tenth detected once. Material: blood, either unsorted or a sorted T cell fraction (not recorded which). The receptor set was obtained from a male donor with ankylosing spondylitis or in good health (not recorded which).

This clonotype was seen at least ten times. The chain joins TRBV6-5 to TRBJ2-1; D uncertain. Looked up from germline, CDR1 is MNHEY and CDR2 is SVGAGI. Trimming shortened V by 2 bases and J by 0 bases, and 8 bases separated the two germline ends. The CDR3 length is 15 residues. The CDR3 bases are TGTGCCAGCAGTTACGAGTCGAGCTCCTACAATGAGCAGTTCTTC. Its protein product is CASSYESSSYNEQFF.

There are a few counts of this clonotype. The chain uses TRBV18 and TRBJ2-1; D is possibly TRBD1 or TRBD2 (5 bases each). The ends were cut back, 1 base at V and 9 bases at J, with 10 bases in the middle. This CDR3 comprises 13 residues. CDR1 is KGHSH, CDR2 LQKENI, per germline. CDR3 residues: CASSPQNGAEQFF. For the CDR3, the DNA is TGTGCCAGCTCACCACAAAACGGGGCTGAGCAGTTCTTC.

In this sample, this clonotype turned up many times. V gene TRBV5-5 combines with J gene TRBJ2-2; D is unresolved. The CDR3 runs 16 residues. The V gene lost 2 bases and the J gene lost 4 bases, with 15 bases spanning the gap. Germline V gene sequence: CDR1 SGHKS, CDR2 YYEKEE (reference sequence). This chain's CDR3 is CASSLGPNLVTGELFF. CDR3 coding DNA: TGTGCCAGCAGCTTAGGACCCAACCTGGTCACCGGGGAGCTGTTTTTT.

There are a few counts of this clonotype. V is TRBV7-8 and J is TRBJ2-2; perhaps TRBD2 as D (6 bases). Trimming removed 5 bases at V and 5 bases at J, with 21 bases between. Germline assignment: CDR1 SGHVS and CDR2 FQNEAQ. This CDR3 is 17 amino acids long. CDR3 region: CASSPTSPSGGTGELFF. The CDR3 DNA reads TGTGCCAGCAGCCCTACAAGTCCTTCAGGAGGGACCGGGGAGCTGTTTTTT.

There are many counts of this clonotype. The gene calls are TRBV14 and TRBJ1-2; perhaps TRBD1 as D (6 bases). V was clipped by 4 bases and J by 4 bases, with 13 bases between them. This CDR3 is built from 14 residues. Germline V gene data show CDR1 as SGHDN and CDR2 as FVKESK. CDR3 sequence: CASSPPGAGYGYTF. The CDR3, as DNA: TGTGCCAGCAGCCCTCCAGGGGCAGGCTATGGCTACACCTTC.

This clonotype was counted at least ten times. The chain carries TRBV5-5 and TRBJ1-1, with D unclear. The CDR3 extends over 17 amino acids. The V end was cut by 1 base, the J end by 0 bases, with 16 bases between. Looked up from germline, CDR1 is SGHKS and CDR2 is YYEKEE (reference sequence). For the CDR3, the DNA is TGTGCCAGCAGCTTGCTTGAAACGCAGGCCTTGAACACTGAAGCTTTCTTT. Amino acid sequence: CASSLLETQALNTEAFF. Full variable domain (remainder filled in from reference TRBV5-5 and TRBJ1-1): DAGVTQSPTHLIKTRGQQVTLRCSPISGHKSVSWYQQVLGQGPQFIFQYYEKEERGRGNFPDRFSARQFPNYSSELNVNALLLGDSALYLCASSLLETQALNTEAFFGQGTRLTVV.

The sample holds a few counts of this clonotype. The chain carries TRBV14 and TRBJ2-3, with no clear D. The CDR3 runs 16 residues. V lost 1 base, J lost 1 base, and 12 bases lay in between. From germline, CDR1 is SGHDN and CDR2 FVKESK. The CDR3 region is CASSQGHGLRTDTQYF. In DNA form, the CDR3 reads TGTGCCAGCAGCCAAGGTCACGGGCTTCGCACAGATACGCAGTATTTT.

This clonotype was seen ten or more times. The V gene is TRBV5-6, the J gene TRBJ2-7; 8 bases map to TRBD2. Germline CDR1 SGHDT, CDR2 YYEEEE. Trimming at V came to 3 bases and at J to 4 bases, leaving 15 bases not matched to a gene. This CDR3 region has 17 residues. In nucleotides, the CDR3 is TGTGCCAGCAGCTCGCTCCCGGGAGGGTCCCCGTCTTACGAGCAGTACTTC. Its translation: CASSSLPGGSPSYEQYF.

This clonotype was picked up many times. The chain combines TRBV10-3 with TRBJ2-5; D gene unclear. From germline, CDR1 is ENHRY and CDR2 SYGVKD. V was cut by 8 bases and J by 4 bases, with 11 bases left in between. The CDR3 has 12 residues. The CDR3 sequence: CAISQRAETQYF. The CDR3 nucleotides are TGTGCCATCTCTCAGCGTGCAGAGACCCAGTACTTC.

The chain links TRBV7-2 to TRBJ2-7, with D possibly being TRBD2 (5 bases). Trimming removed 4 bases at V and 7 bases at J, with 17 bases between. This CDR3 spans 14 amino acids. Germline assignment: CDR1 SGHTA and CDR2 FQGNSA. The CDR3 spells CASSSPSGRQEQYF. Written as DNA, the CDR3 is TGTGCCAGCAGCTCCCCGAGCGGCCGGCAGGAGCAGTACTTC.

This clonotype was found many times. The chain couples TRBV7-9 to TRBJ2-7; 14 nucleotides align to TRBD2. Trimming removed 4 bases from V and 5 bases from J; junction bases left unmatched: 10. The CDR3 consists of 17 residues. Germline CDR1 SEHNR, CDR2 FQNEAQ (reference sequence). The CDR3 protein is CASSYTGTSGSIDEQYF. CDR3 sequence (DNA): TGTGCCAGCAGCTACACCGGGACTAGCGGGAGTATCGACGAGCAGTACTTC.

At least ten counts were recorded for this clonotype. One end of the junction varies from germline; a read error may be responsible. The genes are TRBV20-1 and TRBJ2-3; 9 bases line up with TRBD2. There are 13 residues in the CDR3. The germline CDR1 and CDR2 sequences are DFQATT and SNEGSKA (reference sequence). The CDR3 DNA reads TGCAGTGGTAGACTAGCGGGCACAGATACGCAGTATTTT. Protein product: CSGRLAGTDTQYF.

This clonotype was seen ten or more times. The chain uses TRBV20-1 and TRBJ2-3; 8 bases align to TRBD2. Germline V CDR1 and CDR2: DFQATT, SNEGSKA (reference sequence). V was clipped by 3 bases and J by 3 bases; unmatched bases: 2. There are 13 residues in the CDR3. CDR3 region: CSARASGTDTQYF. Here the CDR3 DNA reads TGCAGTGCTAGGGCTAGCGGGACAGATACGCAGTATTTT.

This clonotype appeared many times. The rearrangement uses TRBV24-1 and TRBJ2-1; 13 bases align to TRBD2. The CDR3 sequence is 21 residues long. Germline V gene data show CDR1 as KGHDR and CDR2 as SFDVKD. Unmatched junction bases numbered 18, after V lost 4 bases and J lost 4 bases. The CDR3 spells CATSDTRLAGGTYIEYNEQFF. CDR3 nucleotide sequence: TGTGCCACCAGTGACACCAGACTAGCGGGAGGAACCTACATAGAATACAATGAGCAGTTCTTC.

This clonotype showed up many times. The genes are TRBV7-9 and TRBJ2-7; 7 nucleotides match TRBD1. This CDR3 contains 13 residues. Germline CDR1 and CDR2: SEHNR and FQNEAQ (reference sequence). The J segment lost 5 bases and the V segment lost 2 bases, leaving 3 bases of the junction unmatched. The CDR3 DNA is TGTGCCAGCAGCTTACCACAGGGGAACGAGCAGTACTTC. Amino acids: CASSLPQGNEQYF.

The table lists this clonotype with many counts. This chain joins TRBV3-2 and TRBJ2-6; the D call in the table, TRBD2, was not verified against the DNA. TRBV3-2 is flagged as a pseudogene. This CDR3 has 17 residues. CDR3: CASTNLGLSSGANVLTF. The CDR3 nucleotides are TGTGCCAGCACAAACCTTGGACTTAGCTCTGGGGCCAACGTCCTGACTTTC.

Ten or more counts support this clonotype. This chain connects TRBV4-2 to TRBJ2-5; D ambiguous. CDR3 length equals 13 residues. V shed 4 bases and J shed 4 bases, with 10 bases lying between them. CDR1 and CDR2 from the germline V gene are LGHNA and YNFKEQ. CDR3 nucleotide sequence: TGTGCCAGCAGCCCGCGAGGACGAGAGACCCAGTACTTC. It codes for CASSPRGRETQYF.